This T cell receptor beta chain came from a study of shared clonotypes between healthy human individuals. CDR1 is SGDLS, CDR2 YYNGEE, per germline. The V and J ends lost 3 bases and 10 bases respectively, with 8 bases between them. This CDR3 contains 11 residues. Naive CD8 cells comprised CD45RO-negative, CCR7-positively selected cells, excluding terminally differentiated effector memory CD45RA+ cells. Profiled with immunoSEQ multiplex PCR; TCRdb holds only in-frame clones, not every one. The repertoire has 2 million or so clones, 85% to 95% of them found once; the top ten carry around 1.1%. Material for sequencing was naive CD8+ T cells sorted from blood. This sequence was found in a man between 18 and 35 years old in good health. This sequence joins TRBV9 and TRBJ2-1; maybe TRBD1 (5 bases). CDR3 region: CASSEGFEQFF. CDR3 nucleotide sequence: TGTGCCAGCAGCGAGGGGTTCGAGCAGTTCTTC.